The source of this T cell receptor (delta chain) is a study of γδ T cells in repeated Plasmodium falciparum infection. Across the study: Sampling occurred at baseline, pre-infection for selected infections, and 21 days post-infection.

Germline V CDR1 and CDR2: GEAIGNYY, EKD. The CDR3 has 18 residues. Turning to this clone: With a far larger clone one base away, a read error is the likely cause. Other DNA sequences in the same sample also yield this CDR3.

Each sorted gammadelta sample had TRG and TRD chains sequenced. TCRdb re-processed the multiplex PCR reads via CATT. Of roughly 93,000 delta-chain clones in the sample, 1.4% were seen once. Flow sorting of PBMC yielded separate Vgamma9/Vdelta2+ and Vdelta2-negative gammadelta T cell populations for bulk repertoire analysis. The sequencing input was gamma-delta T cells from blood. This TCR was recovered from a pool of human donors (malaria-infected and uninfected, not separated). The V gene corresponds to TRDV2; no J gene was called; TRDD3 is taken as the D call from the table, unchecked against the DNA. CDR3 DNA sequence: TGTGCCTGTGACACCGTGGATACTAGGTCCTGGGACACCCGACAGATGTTCTTC. Translation: CACDTVDTRSWDTRQMFF.